The 31 T cell receptor beta chains given below trace back to one sample, sequenced in a study of cytomegalovirus exposure and HLA in healthy donors. This PCR relied on a set of 60 Vbeta primers and 13 Jbeta primers. Measured with immunoSEQ multiplex PCR; TCRdb has only the in-frame clones, and not every one. The sample has 150,000 to 200,000 clones, about 80% seen once. The sequenced sample was PBMCs. These receptors originate from a man aged 25-45 years in good health and CMV-seronegative.

The sample holds a few counts of this clone. CDR3 sequence reads: CASSSRRQSNQPQHF. CDR3 sequence (DNA): TGTGCCAGCAGTTCCCGAAGACAGTCCAATCAGCCCCAGCATTTT. The rearrangement links TRBV27 to TRBJ1-5; tentative D call: TRBD1 (5 bases). V was clipped by 4 bases and J by 3 bases, with 13 bases between them. This CDR3 comprises 15 residues. Looked up from germline, CDR1 is MNHEY and CDR2 is SMNVEV (reference sequence).

This chain connects TRBV4-1 to TRBJ2-7; possible D gene TRBD2, 5 bases. Between the trimmed V and J ends, which lost 4 bases and 0 bases, there was a span of 10 bases. The CDR3 covers 14 residues. Germline lookup yields CDR1 MGHRA and CDR2 YSYEKL. CDR3 loop: CASSLALSSYEQYF. Here the CDR3 DNA reads TGCGCCAGCAGCCTAGCGCTAAGCTCCTACGAGCAGTACTTC.

This clone was found a few times. The gene calls are TRBV4-1 and TRBJ1-6, with 10 bases fitting TRBD1. CDR3 length equals 14 residues. Germline values: CDR1 MGHRA, CDR2 YSYEKL. The V segment lost 4 bases and the J segment 10 bases; nucleotides outside the gene matches: 4. DNA for the CDR3: TGCGCCAGCAGCCCGAGGACAGGGGGGTCACCCCTCCACTTT. The encoded protein is CASSPRTGGSPLHF.

V and J are TRBV29-1 and TRBJ2-1, with 14 bases fitting TRBD2. V dropped 6 bases and J dropped 8; count of bases not matched to a gene: 3. CDR1 is SQVTM and CDR2 is ANQGSEA in the germline V gene. The CDR3 is 13 amino acids. The CDR3 region is CSVGTSGSYEQFF. CDR3 DNA sequence: TGCAGCGTCGGGACTAGCGGGAGTTATGAGCAGTTCTTC.

The chain combines TRBV5-1 with TRBJ2-7; possibly TRBD2 for D (5 bases). V gave up 1 base and J gave up 6 bases, with 8 bases separating them. CDR3 size: 12 residues. The V gene's germline CDR1 is SGHRS and CDR2 YFSETQ. CDR3 region: CASSLSGVEQYF. The CDR3 DNA follows: TGCGCCAGCAGCTTGTCCGGGGTCGAGCAGTACTTC.

This clone showed up just a few times. The genes are TRBV28 and TRBJ1-2, with TRBD1 matching 7 bases. The CDR3 is made up of 16 amino acids. The germline CDR1 and CDR2 sequences are MDHEN and SYDVKM. Trimming removed 4 bases from V and 4 bases from J; junction bases left unmatched: 12. The CDR3 here is CASSSGTANPSYGYTF. DNA of the CDR3: TGTGCCAGCAGTTCCGGGACAGCAAATCCCAGCTATGGCTACACCTTC.

This clone showed up just once. This sequence joins TRBV7-3 and TRBJ1-1; unclear D gene. CDR1 SGHTA and CDR2 FQGTGA come from the germline V gene. Trimming removed 5 bases from V and 0 bases from J, with 10 bases in between. The CDR3 consists of 14 residues. The CDR3 protein is CASSRTDMNTEAFF. In DNA form, the CDR3 reads TGTGCCAGCAGCCGCACAGATATGAACACTGAAGCTTTCTTT.

The chain is built from TRBV5-1 and TRBJ1-2; D may be TRBD1 (6 bases). CDR3 size: 13 residues. The V end was cut by 4 bases, the J end by 3 bases, with 10 bases between. Germline V gene data show CDR1 as SGHRS and CDR2 as YFSETQ. The CDR3 DNA reads as TGCGCCAGCAGCAAAGGGGGGGACTATGGCTACACCTTC. It codes for CASSKGGDYGYTF. The full variable domain, in which reference TRBV5-1 and TRBJ1-2 provide the parts outside the CDR3, is KAGVTQTPRYLIKTRGQQVTLSCSPISGHRSVSWYQQTPGQGLQFLFEYFSETQRNKGNFPGRFSGRQFSNSRSEMNVSTLELGDSALYLCASSKGGDYGYTFGSGTRLTVV.

The chain recombines TRBV5-5 with TRBJ2-1, with 12 nucleotides matching TRBD2. The germline V gene encodes CDR1 SGHKS and CDR2 YYEKEE (reference sequence). J was trimmed by 7 bases and V by 4 bases; bases with no gene match: 9. This CDR3 contains 16 residues. CDR3 amino acids: CASSTSGLAGINEQFF. The CDR3 nucleotides are TGTGCCAGCAGCACTTCGGGACTAGCGGGTATAAATGAGCAGTTCTTC. The entire variable domain, with the rest obtained from reference TRBV5-5 and TRBJ2-1, is as follows: DAGVTQSPTHLIKTRGQQVTLRCSPISGHKSVSWYQQVLGQGPQFIFQYYEKEERGRGNFPDRFSARQFPNYSSELNVNALLLGDSALYLCASSTSGLAGINEQFFGPGTRLTVL.

There are a few counts of this clone. The gene calls are TRBV28 and TRBJ1-5; TRBD1 matches 11 bases. Germline CDR1 is MDHEN and CDR2 is SYDVKM. The CDR3 is made up of 14 amino acids. V gave up 6 bases and J gave up 6 bases; unmatched junction bases: 4. The CDR3 coding sequence is TGTGCCAGCAGGGGACAGGGGGACAGTCAGCCCCAGCATTTT. It is translated as CASRGQGDSQPQHF.

The chain has TRBV5-1 and TRBJ2-1; TRBD2 agrees at 12 bases. V shed 0 bases and J 6 bases; nucleotides not matched to a gene: 7. CDR3 length equals 17 residues. CDR1 SGHRS and CDR2 YFSETQ come from the germline V gene. The CDR3 coding sequence is TGCGCCAGCAGCTTGGGGTCTAGCGGGAGGGCCGGCAATGAGCAGTTCTTC. Translation gives CASSLGSSGRAGNEQFF.

This chain joins TRBV7-9 and TRBJ2-7; 8 bases agree with TRBD1. CDR1 is SEHNR, CDR2 FQNEAQ, per germline (reference sequence). The CDR3 loop spans 15 amino acids. After removal of 5 bases from V and 4 bases from J, the junction contained 10 bases not matched to a gene. CDR3: CASSIVRDRYYEQYF. In DNA form, the CDR3 reads TGTGCCAGCAGCATCGTCCGGGACAGGTATTACGAGCAGTACTTC.

In its sample, this clone was seen once. The genes are TRBV21-1 and TRBJ2-3; TRBD2 is the table's D call, not checked against the DNA. TRBV21-1 is a documented pseudogene. The length of the CDR3 is 21 residues. The CDR3: CASSKAGKTSGRPIITDTQYF. The CDR3 DNA reads TGTGCCAGCAGCAAAGCCGGAAAGACTAGCGGGAGGCCGATTATCACAGATACGCAGTATTTT.

This rearrangement joins TRBV28 to TRBJ2-3; 10 bases are a match to TRBD2. The CDR3 has 15 residues. Germline V gene data show CDR1 as MDHEN and CDR2 as SYDVKM. After removal of 7 bases from V and 1 base from J, the junction contained 5 bases not matched to a gene. CDR3 residues: CASTDGTSGTDTQYF. The CDR3 nucleotides are TGTGCCAGCACCGACGGGACTAGCGGCACAGATACGCAGTATTTT.

The chain recombines TRBV10-2 with TRBJ2-7, with D unresolved. CDR3 length equals 16 residues. The V end lost 6 bases, the J end lost 0 bases, and 18 bases lay between the germline ends. In germline, CDR1 is WSHSY, CDR2 SAAADI. The CDR3 region has the DNA TGCGCCAGCAGGGGTTCCGAGCCCTGGAGCTCCTACGAGCAGTACTTC. Its translation: CASRGSEPWSSYEQYF.

This sequence joins TRBV28 and TRBJ2-3; D is perhaps TRBD2 (5 bases). Trimming left V 5 bases short and J 4 bases short, with 16 bases between. The CDR3 totals 15 residues. Germline assignment: CDR1 MDHEN and CDR2 SYDVKM. In DNA, the CDR3 is TGTGCCAGCAGTACCCTAATGGGCGGGCCAGATACGCAGTATTTT. This encodes CASSTLMGGPDTQYF.

V gene TRBV19 combines with J gene TRBJ1-1; 7 bases line up with TRBD1. V lost 4 bases, J lost 9 bases, and 5 bases stayed unmatched. The CDR3 runs 12 residues. Germline V gene lookup returns CDR1 LNHDA and CDR2 SQIVND (reference sequence). The CDR3 reads CASSRDSLKAFF. The CDR3 coding sequence is TGTGCCAGTAGTAGGGACAGCCTCAAAGCTTTCTTT.

CDR3 DNA: TGTGCCAGCAGCAACAGGGGGGGAAGCAATCAGCCCCAGCATTTT. This sequence encodes CASSNRGGSNQPQHF. The chain is built from TRBV28 and TRBJ1-5, with 8 bases lining up with TRBD1. J was trimmed by 1 base and V by 6 bases; bases with no gene match: 5. This CDR3 contains 15 residues. Germline CDR1 is MDHEN and CDR2 is SYDVKM.

In its sample, this clone was seen many times. The V gene is TRBV28, the J gene TRBJ1-5; D perhaps matches TRBD1 (5 bases). V lost 5 bases and J lost 1, with 12 bases in between. CDR1 is MDHEN, CDR2 SYDVKM, per germline. The CDR3 is 15 amino acids. The CDR3 nucleotides read TGTGCCAGCAGTGGTAGGGGAGGGAGCAATCAGCCCCAGCATTTT. Amino acid sequence: CASSGRGGSNQPQHF. Combining the CDR3 with reference TRBV28 and TRBJ1-5 gives the whole variable domain DVKVTQSSRYLVKRTGEKVFLECVQDMDHENMFWYRQDPGLGLRLIYFSYDVKMKEKGDIPEGYSVSREKKERFSLILESASTNQTSMYLCASSGRGGSNQPQHFGDGTRLSIL.

The chain has TRBV19 and TRBJ1-1; D may be TRBD1 (5 bases). Trimming stripped 6 bases from V and 1 base from J, with 9 bases between. This CDR3 region has 13 residues. Germline assignment: CDR1 LNHDA and CDR2 SQIVND (reference sequence). The CDR3 DNA is TGTGCCAGTAGGAAACAGGAGAACACTGAAGCTTTCTTT. Translated: CASRKQENTEAFF.

V is TRBV28 and J is TRBJ1-1, with TRBD1 as a possible D gene (6 bases). Germline assignment: CDR1 MDHEN and CDR2 SYDVKM. Deletions cut 3 bases from V and 3 bases from J, with 14 bases between. The CDR3 consists of 15 residues. The CDR3 region is CASSFEGVGDTEAFF. The CDR3 region has the DNA TGTGCCAGCAGTTTCGAGGGGGTCGGGGACACTGAAGCTTTCTTT.

The chain couples TRBV9 to TRBJ2-1; possibly TRBD2 for D (7 bases). The ends were cut back, 0 bases at V and 7 bases at J, with 20 bases in the middle. The germline V gene has CDR1 SGDLS and CDR2 YYNGEE. The CDR3 loop spans 17 amino acids. The DNA of the CDR3 is TGTGCCAGCAGCGTAGAAGGGGGGGCGTGGGGTGGGAATGAGCAGTTCTTC. Translated: CASSVEGGAWGGNEQFF.

The chain uses TRBV11-3 and TRBJ2-2; no clear D gene. The V gene's germline CDR1 is SGHNT and CDR2 YENEEA. CDR3 length equals 13 residues. V was pared by 7 bases and J by 6 bases, with 12 bases between. The CDR3 region is CASKFNGSGELFF. The CDR3 coding sequence is TGTGCCAGCAAATTTAACGGGTCCGGGGAGCTGTTTTTT.

The rearrangement joins TRBV10-2 to TRBJ2-1, with TRBD2 identical over 14 bases. The germline CDR1 and CDR2 sequences are WSHSY and SAAADI. The CDR3 contains 17 residues. With 7 bases clipped from V and 5 bases from J, the junction kept 10 bases outside the gene matches. CDR3 sequence: CASKVGTSGRVDNEQFF. The CDR3 nucleotides are TGCGCCAGCAAGGTCGGGACTAGCGGGAGAGTGGACAATGAGCAGTTCTTC.

The genes are TRBV18 and TRBJ2-7; TRBD2 might be the D (5 bases). The CDR3 is made up of 15 amino acids. Trimming cost V 8 bases and J 3 bases, with 20 bases left between them. From germline, CDR1 is KGHSH and CDR2 LQKENI. CDR3 residues: CASRGGGSGFYEQYF. The CDR3 nucleotides read TGTGCCAGCCGAGGTGGCGGGTCGGGCTTCTACGAGCAGTACTTC.

V is TRBV7-9 and J is TRBJ1-2; D ambiguous. CDR1 is SEHNR, CDR2 FQNEAQ, per germline (reference sequence). The CDR3 length is 18 residues. V was clipped by 2 bases and J by 3 bases, with 22 bases between them. CDR3 coding DNA: TGTGCCAGCAGCTTACCAAGTGCAACCATACACAATGACTATGGCTACACCTTC. Its protein product is CASSLPSATIHNDYGYTF.

The gene calls are TRBV29-1 and TRBJ2-7; 7 nucleotides agree with TRBD2. The germline gives CDR1 SQVTM, CDR2 ANQGSEA. After removal of 3 bases from V and 2 bases from J, the junction contained 7 bases not matched to a gene. The CDR3 spans 14 residues. CDR3 coding DNA: TGCAGCGTTGAGCCCGGGGGGTCCCCCTACGAGCAGTACTTC. Translation gives CSVEPGGSPYEQYF.

V is TRBV6-1 and J is TRBJ2-2, with D unclear. CDR1 and CDR2 (germline): MNHNS, SASEGT. The CDR3 is made up of 11 amino acids. The germline V and J ends were trimmed by 2 bases and 7 bases, with 2 bases remaining between them. For the CDR3, the DNA is TGTGCCAGCAGTGAACTCGGGGAGCTGTTTTTT. Amino acids: CASSELGELFF.

This chain uses TRBV19 with TRBJ1-5, with 7 bases matching TRBD1. V lost 7 bases and J lost 3; bases outside the gene matches: 9. The CDR3 runs 15 residues. The germline gives CDR1 LNHDA, CDR2 SQIVND (reference sequence). This chain's CDR3 is CASTRTGIYNQPQHF. The CDR3 DNA follows: TGTGCCAGTACCCGGACAGGAATATACAATCAGCCCCAGCATTTT.

The V call is TRBV27, the J call TRBJ2-7; 9 bases align to TRBD1. V shed 6 bases, J shed 0 bases, and the junction held 9 bases outside the gene matches. CDR1 MNHEY and CDR2 SMNVEV come from the germline V gene (reference sequence). CDR3 size: 16 residues. CDR3 sequence: CASSPIWTGDSYEQYF. CDR3 DNA: TGTGCCAGCAGCCCAATATGGACAGGGGACTCCTACGAGCAGTACTTC.

The chain is built from TRBV5-1 and TRBJ2-5; D is perhaps TRBD2 (6 bases). Trimming shortened V by 0 bases and J by 4 bases, and 10 bases separated the two germline ends. CDR3 size: 14 residues. Germline-derived CDR1 and CDR2 are SGHRS and YFSETQ. The CDR3 region has the DNA TGCGCCAGCAGCTTGGTCGCGGGACGAGAGACCCAGTACTTC. Its translation is CASSLVAGRETQYF.